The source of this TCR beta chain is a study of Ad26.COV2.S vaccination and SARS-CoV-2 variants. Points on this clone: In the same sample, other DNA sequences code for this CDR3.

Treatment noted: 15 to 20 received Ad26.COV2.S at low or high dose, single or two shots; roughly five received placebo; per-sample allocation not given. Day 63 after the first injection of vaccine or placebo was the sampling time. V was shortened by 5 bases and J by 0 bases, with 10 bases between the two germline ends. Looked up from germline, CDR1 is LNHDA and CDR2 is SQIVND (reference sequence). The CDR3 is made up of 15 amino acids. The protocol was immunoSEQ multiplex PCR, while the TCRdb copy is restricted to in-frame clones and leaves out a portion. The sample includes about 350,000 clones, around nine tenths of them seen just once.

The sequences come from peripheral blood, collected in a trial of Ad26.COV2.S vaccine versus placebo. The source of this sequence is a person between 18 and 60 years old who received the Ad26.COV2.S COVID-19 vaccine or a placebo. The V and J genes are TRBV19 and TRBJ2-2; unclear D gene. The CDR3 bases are TGTGCCAGTAGTCCCGTACAGACGAACACCGGGGAGCTGTTTTTT. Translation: CASSPVQTNTGELFF. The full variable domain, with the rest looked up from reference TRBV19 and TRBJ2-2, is DGGITQSPKYLFRKEGQNVTLSCEQNLNHDAMYWYRQDPGQGLRLIYYSQIVNDFQKGDIAEGYSVSREKKESFPLTVTSAQKNPTAFYLCASSPVQTNTGELFFGEGSRLTVL.